This is a list of T cell receptor beta chains from one sample in a study of Tregs in tolerant kidney transplant recipients. Here immunoSEQ multiplex PCR was the method, and the copy in TCRdb shows in-frame clones only, minus some. The sample holds about 44,000 clones, roughly 95% seen once. Their antigens remain unidentified. Sequenced input: Tregs from blood cultured with allogeneic cells. The source is a human donor in good health. Each CDR3 is given with its conserved first and last residue. A D gene is named only where the DNA matches it firmly. Not all rows give a size; the values are once, few, many and, for expanded clones, a class.

abundance,d_gene,j_gene,v_gene,CDR3aa,CDR3nt
-,TRBD2,TRBJ2-7,TRBV11-3,CASSSGPGTSVYEQYF,TGTGCCAGCAGCTCTGGCCCCGGGACTAGCGTCTACGAGCAGTACTTC
-,-,TRBJ2-7,TRBV18,CASSPPGTSPEQYF,TGTGCCAGCTCACCCCCTGGGACTTCCCCCGAGCAGTACTTC
-,TRBD2,TRBJ2-1,TRBV5-1,CASSLMGSGDEQFF,TGCGCCAGCAGCTTGATGGGTAGCGGGGATGAGCAGTTCTTC
-,-,TRBJ1-2,TRBV7-2,CASSLVNSLVYGYTF,TGTGCCAGCAGCTTAGTAAACAGCCTAGTCTATGGCTACACCTTC
-,-,TRBJ1-2,TRBV19,CASSMPRGMDGYTF,TGTGCCAGTAGTATGCCCAGGGGCATGGATGGCTACACCTTC
-,-,TRBJ2-3,TRBV7-2,CAIAPRGRTDTQYF,TGTGCCATCGCGCCCCGGGGACGCACAGATACGCAGTATTTT
-,-,TRBJ2-6,TRBV11-2,CASSLSLGPGANVLTF,TGTGCCAGCAGCCTTAGTTTGGGGCCTGGGGCCAACGTCCTGACTTTC
-,TRBD1,TRBJ1-1,TRBV2,CASSLTGGFTEAFF,TGTGCCAGCAGCCTCACAGGGGGCTTCACTGAAGCTTTCTTT
-,TRBD1,TRBJ1-6,TRBV7-2,CASSARDRPNSPLHF,TGTGCCAGCAGCGCTCGGGACAGACCTAATTCACCCCTCCACTTT
-,-,TRBJ1-3,TRBV11-2,CASSPPGARENTIYF,TGTGCCAGCAGCCCGCCGGGGGCTAGAGAAAACACCATATATTTT
-,TRBD2,TRBJ2-3,TRBV2,CASSERDYTDTQYF,TGTGCCAGCAGTGAAAGGGACTACACAGATACGCAGTATTTT
-,-,TRBJ1-6,TRBV6-5,CASSSGASPLHF,TGTGCCAGCAGTTCAGGGGCTTCACCCCTCCACTTT
-,-,TRBJ1-1,TRBV5-6,CASSFPGAKAFF,TGTGCCAGCAGCTTCCCAGGGGCCAAAGCTTTCTTT
-,-,TRBJ1-2,TRBV5-4,CASSLATGPNYGYTF,TGTGCCAGCAGCTTGGCGACAGGCCCTAACTATGGCTACACCTTC
-,TRBD2,TRBJ2-7,TRBV15,CATSGSGRVYEQYF,TGTGCCACCAGCGGCAGCGGGAGGGTATACGAGCAGTACTTC
-,TRBD1,TRBJ2-7,TRBV9,CASSSANRGHEQYF,TGTGCCAGCAGCTCTGCTAACAGGGGGCACGAGCAGTACTTC
-,-,TRBJ1-1,TRBV13,CASSPTRTPNTEAFF,TGTGCCAGCAGCCCCACGAGGACACCGAACACTGAAGCTTTCTTT
medium-sized,TRBD2,TRBJ2-2,TRBV7-9,CASSFLAGVSGELFF,TGTGCCAGCAGCTTCCTAGCGGGAGTATCCGGGGAGCTGTTTTTT
-,-,TRBJ2-6,TRBV5-1,CASSLDRGGGANVLTF,TGCGCCAGCAGCTTGGATCGGGGTGGTGGGGCCAACGTCCTGACTTTC
-,-,TRBJ1-6,TRBV7-2,CASSLGVGDYNSPLHF,TGTGCCAGCAGCTTAGGGGTAGGGGATTACAATTCACCCCTCCACTTT
-,TRBD1,TRBJ2-7,TRBV2,CASSESAGTGYEQYF,TGTGCCAGCAGTGAATCCGCTGGGACAGGGTACGAGCAGTACTTC
-,-,TRBJ1-2,TRBV5-1,CASRGVAGAPIYGYTF,TGCGCCAGCAGAGGGGTAGCAGGGGCACCTATCTATGGCTACACCTTC
-,TRBD1,TRBJ2-6,TRBV6-6,CASTLRDRTGANVLTF,TGTGCCAGCACCCTCAGGGACAGAACTGGGGCCAACGTCCTGACTTTC
once,-,TRBJ2-1,TRBV6-1,CASTFGSYNEQFF,TGTGCCAGTACCTTCGGCTCCTACAATGAGCAGTTCTTC
-,TRBD2,TRBJ2-1,TRBV29-1,CSVGAGENNEQFF,TGCAGCGTTGGAGCGGGGGAAAACAATGAGCAGTTCTTC
-,-,TRBJ1-1,TRBV5-1,CASSLLYKPGTEAFF,TGCGCCAGCAGCTTGTTGTATAAGCCGGGCACTGAAGCTTTCTTT
-,TRBD2,TRBJ2-3,TRBV5-1,CASSPLGGFGTDTQYF,TGCGCCAGCAGCCCCCTGGGGGGGTTCGGCACAGATACGCAGTATTTT
-,-,TRBJ2-1,TRBV5-1,CASSLGSSYNEQFF,TGCGCCAGCAGCTTGGGGAGCTCCTACAATGAGCAGTTCTTC
-,TRBD2,TRBJ2-1,TRBV28,CASSSLAGGSYNEQFF,TGTGCCAGCAGTTCTCTAGCGGGAGGTTCCTACAATGAGCAGTTCTTC
-,-,TRBJ1-5,TRBV5-6,CASSGGSAVLSNQPQHF,TGTGCCAGCAGCGGGGGTAGTGCCGTACTAAGCAATCAGCCCCAGCATTTT
-,-,TRBJ2-1,TRBV7-3,CASSHSGPSSYNEQFF,TGTGCCAGCAGCCACTCGGGGCCCTCCTCCTACAATGAGCAGTTCTTC
once,TRBD1,TRBJ2-5,TRBV5-1,CASSLVKGARETQYF,TGTGCCAGCAGCTTGGTCAAGGGGGCAAGGGAGACCCAGTACTTC
-,-,TRBJ2-7,TRBV11-2,CASSLAPPPTTYEQYF,TGTGCCAGCAGCTTAGCCCCTCCCCCCACAACCTACGAGCAGTACTTC
-,TRBD2,TRBJ2-1,TRBV11-2,CASSGAGAPGYNEQFF,TGTGCCAGCAGTGGGGCGGGAGCCCCGGGGTACAATGAGCAGTTCTTC
-,-,TRBJ1-3,TRBV13,CASSLYRNTIYF,TGTGCCAGCAGCTTGTATCGAAACACCATATATTTT
-,-,TRBJ2-3,TRBV19,CASSPPGEVTDTQYF,TGTGCCAGTAGTCCCCCGGGGGAGGTAACAGATACGCAGTATTTT
-,-,TRBJ2-1,TRBV1,CTSSPFSQGYEQFF,TGCACCAGCAGCCCCTTTTCCCAAGGCTATGAGCAGTTCTTC
-,-,TRBJ2-2,TRBV6-1,CASRRGGSGELFF,TGTGCCAGCAGGAGGGGGGGCTCCGGGGAGCTGTTTTTT
-,-,TRBJ1-2,TRBV18,CASSPSSRETSGGYTF,TGTGCCAGCTCACCATCGAGCAGGGAAACATCGGGAGGCTACACCTTC
-,TRBD1,TRBJ1-5,TRBV4-1,CASSHDYNRGYQPQHF,TGCGCCAGCAGCCATGACTATAACAGGGGTTATCAGCCCCAGCATTTT
-,TRBD1,TRBJ1-1,TRBV30,CAWSREWTGTTEAFF,TGTGCCTGGAGCCGAGAATGGACAGGGACCACTGAAGCTTTCTTT
-,TRBD1,TRBJ1-6,TRBV10-1,CASSGGKGTAMAPLHF,TGCGCCAGCAGTGGGGGGAAGGGGACAGCGATGGCGCCCCTCCACTTT
-,-,TRBJ2-2,TRBV5-1,CASSSTPGTETGELFF,TGCGCCAGCAGCTCTACTCCTGGGACGGAGACCGGGGAGCTGTTTTTT
once,TRBD2,TRBJ2-3,TRBV7-9,CASSSLLLAGGVTDTQYF,TGTGCCAGCAGCTCCTTGCTTCTAGCGGGAGGGGTCACAGATACGCAGTATTTT
-,TRBD2,TRBJ2-3,TRBV11-1,CASRVTSGVSSTDTQYF,TGTGCCAGCAGAGTCACTAGCGGGGTATCCAGCACAGATACGCAGTATTTT
-,-,TRBJ2-3,TRBV15,CATSRVLGGSGGGQPDTQYF,TGTGCCACCAGCAGAGTGTTAGGGGGGAGCGGAGGAGGGCAACCAGATACGCAGTATTTT
-,-,TRBJ1-6,TRBV5-4,CASSSQSSYNSPLHF,TGTGCCAGCAGCTCTCAGAGCTCCTATAATTCACCCCTCCACTTT